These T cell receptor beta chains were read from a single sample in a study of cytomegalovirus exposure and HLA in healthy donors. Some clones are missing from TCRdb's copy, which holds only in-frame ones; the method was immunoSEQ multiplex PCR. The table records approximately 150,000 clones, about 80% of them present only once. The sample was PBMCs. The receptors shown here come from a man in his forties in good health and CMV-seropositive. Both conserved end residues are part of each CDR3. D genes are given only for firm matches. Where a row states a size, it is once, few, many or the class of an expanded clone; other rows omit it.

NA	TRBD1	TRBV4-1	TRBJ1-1	TGCGCCAGCAGCCAGCCACAGGGGAGTAATGAAGCTTTCTTT	CASSQPQGSNEAFF
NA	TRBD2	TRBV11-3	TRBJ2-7	TGTGCCAGCAGCTTTCTAGCGGGAGCCGAGCAGTACTTC	CASSFLAGAEQYF
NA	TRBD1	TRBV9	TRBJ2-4	TGTGCCAGCAGCGAGGGGATAAGGACAGGGAGACTTCTAGCCAAAAACATTCAGTACTTC	CASSEGIRTGRLLAKNIQYF
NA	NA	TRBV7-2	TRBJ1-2	TGTGCCAGCAGCTCGCGTGTCGGCAGGGCTAACTATGGCTACACCTTC	CASSSRVGRANYGYTF
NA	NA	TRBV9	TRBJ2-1	TGTGCCAGCAGCCGCGGATCTAGCGCCCTGGTTGAGCAGTTCTTC	CASSRGSSALVEQFF
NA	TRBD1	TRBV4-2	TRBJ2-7	TGTGCCAGCAGCCAAGATACAGGGGACAGGGCCTACGAGCAGTACTTC	CASSQDTGDRAYEQYF
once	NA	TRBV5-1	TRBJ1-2	TGCGCCAGCAGCTTGGCAGGTGACTATGGCTACACCTTC	CASSLAGDYGYTF
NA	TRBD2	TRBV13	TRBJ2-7	TGTGCCAGCAGCTTGCGGGAGCGACTCTACGAGCAGTACTTC	CASSLRERLYEQYF
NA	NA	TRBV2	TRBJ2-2	TGTGCCAGCAGTAGGGACTCTGTCCCCGGGGAGCTGTTTTTT	CASSRDSVPGELFF
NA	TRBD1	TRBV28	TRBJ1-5	TGTGCCAGCAGTTTCGACAGGGGTTATCAGCCCCAGCATTTT	CASSFDRGYQPQHF
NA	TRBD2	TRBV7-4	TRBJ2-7	TGTGCCAGCAGCTTGGGGGTCGGACTAGAAGCATTCCTATCCTACGAGCAGTACTTC	CASSLGVGLEAFLSYEQYF
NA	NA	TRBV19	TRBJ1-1	TGTGCCAGTAGTATCGCGGGGGGGAACACTGAAGCTTTCTTT	CASSIAGGNTEAFF
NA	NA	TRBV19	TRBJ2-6	TGTGCCAGTACTACAGGGACTGGGGCCAACGTCCTGACTTTC	CASTTGTGANVLTF
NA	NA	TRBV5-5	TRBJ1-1	TGTGCCAGCAGCTTGGTAGGTCACGGGTCGGGGAACACTGAAGCTTTCTTT	CASSLVGHGSGNTEAFF
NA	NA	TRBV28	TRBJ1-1	TGTGCCAGCAGTTTAGTACAGGCGAACACTGAAGCTTTCTTT	CASSLVQANTEAFF
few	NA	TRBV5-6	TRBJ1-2	TGTGCCAGCAGCTTACAGGGTTATGGCTACACCTTC	CASSLQGYGYTF
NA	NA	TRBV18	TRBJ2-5	TGTGCCAGCTCACCCGGGCCGGGAGAGGAGACCCAGTACTTC	CASSPGPGEETQYF
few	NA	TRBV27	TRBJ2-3	TGTGCCAGCAGTACAGCTAGCACAGATACGCAGTATTTT	CASSTASTDTQYF
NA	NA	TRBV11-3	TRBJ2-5	TGTGCCAGCAGCTTGGGGGCTTATTTAGCGATATCGGGGGAGACCCAGTACTTC	CASSLGAYLAISGETQYF
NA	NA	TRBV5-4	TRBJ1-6	TGTGCCAGCAGCATCCTGGTCCGGAATTCACCCCTCCACTTT	CASSILVRNSPLHF
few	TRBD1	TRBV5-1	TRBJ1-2	TGCGCCAGCAGCCCCCGGGAGACAGGGGGCTTGAATGGCTACACCTTC	CASSPRETGGLNGYTF
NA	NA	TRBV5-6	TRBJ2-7	TGTGCCAGCAGCTTAGCTACCACCTACGAGCAGTACTTC	CASSLATTYEQYF
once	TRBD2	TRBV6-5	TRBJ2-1	TGTGCCAGCAGCTCCACTAGCGGGACCCTCAATGAGCAGTTCTTC	CASSSTSGTLNEQFF
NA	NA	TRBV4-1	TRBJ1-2	TGCGCCAGCAGCCAACCCACGGCGACAGCGAGTGGCTACACCTTC	CASSQPTATASGYTF
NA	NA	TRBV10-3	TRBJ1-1	TGTGCCACCGACTTTACGGGGAGGAACACTGAAGCTTTCTTT	CATDFTGRNTEAFF
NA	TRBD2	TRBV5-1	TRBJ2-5	TGCGCCAGCCTCTATGGACTAGCGGGAGTAGGAGAGACCCAGTACTTC	CASLYGLAGVGETQYF
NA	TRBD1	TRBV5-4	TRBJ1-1	TGTGCCAGCAGCCTACAGGGGGCTGGCACTGAAGCTTTCTTT	CASSLQGAGTEAFF
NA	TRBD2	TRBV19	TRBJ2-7	TGTGCCAGTAGTTCCCCAGGGACTAGCGGGCGCTTCTCCTACGAGCAGTACTTC	CASSSPGTSGRFSYEQYF
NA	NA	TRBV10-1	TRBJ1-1	TGCGCCAGCAGTGACGGGGAAATGAACACTGAAGCTTTCTTT	CASSDGEMNTEAFF
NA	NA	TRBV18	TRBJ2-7	TGTGCCAGCTCACCAGCGGCCTCCTACGAGCAGTACTTC	CASSPAASYEQYF
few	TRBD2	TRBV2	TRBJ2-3	TGTGCCAGCCGGGGACTAGCGAGCACAGATACGCAGTATTTT	CASRGLASTDTQYF
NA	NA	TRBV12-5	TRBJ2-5	TGTGCTAGTGGTCCGCCGTGGGACATAGTGGGAGAGACCCAGTACTTC	CASGPPWDIVGETQYF
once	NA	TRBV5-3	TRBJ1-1	TGTGCCAGAAGCCGAGACAGTGAAGCTTTCTTT	CARSRDSEAFF
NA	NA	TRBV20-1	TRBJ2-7	TGCAGTGCTAGTAGCGAGGACGAGCAGTACTTC	CSASSEDEQYF
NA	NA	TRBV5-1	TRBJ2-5	TGCGCCAGCAGCACCCAGGGGAACCAAGAGACCCAGTACTTC	CASSTQGNQETQYF
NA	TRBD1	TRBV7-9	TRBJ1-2	TGTGCCAGCAGCGGAAGAAGAGGGGGCGGCTATGGCTACACCTTC	CASSGRRGGGYGYTF